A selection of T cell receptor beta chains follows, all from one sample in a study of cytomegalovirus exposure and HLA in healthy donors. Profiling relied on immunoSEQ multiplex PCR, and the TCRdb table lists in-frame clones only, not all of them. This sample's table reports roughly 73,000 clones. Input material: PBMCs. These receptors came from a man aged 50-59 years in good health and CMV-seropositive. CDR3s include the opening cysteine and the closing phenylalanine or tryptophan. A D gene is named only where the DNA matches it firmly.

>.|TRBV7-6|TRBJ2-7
TGTGCCAGCAGCTTAGGCCTAGCCTACGAGCAGTACTTC
CASSLGLAYEQYF
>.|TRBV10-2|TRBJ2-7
TGCGCCAGCAGTGAGAGACAGGACGCCTACGAGCAGTACTTC
CASSERQDAYEQYF
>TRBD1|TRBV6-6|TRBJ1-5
TGTGCCAGCAACGGGACAGGGGTTAGCAATCAGCCCCAGCATTTT
CASNGTGVSNQPQHF
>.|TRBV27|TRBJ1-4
TGTGCCAGCAGTTTGGGGGGTTATGAAAAACTGTTTTTT
CASSLGGYEKLFF
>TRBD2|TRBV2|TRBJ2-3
TGTGCCAGCAGCAGGACTAGGTCGGGCACAGATACGCAGTATTTT
CASSRTRSGTDTQYF
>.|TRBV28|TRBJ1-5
TGTGCCAGCAGTTTTGTCAGGGGAGTTTATAGCAATCAGCCCCAGCATTTT
CASSFVRGVYSNQPQHF
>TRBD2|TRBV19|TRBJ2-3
TGTGATCTCAGGAAGTTGGAGGGTCTAGCGGTTAGCACAGATACGCAGTATTTT
CDLRKLEGLAVSTDTQYF
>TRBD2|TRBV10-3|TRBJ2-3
TGTGCCATCAGTGGTCCCCGCGGGGGGAGCACAGATACGCAGTATTTT
CAISGPRGGSTDTQYF
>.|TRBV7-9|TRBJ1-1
TGTGCCAGCAGCTTCCAGGTAGGCACTGAAGCTTTCTTT
CASSFQVGTEAFF
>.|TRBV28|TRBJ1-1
TGTGCCAGCGGCAGGGCTGGAGAAGCTTTCTTT
CASGRAGEAFF
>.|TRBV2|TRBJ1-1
TGTGCCAGGCTACAGGGATTGAACACTGAAGCTTTCTTT
CARLQGLNTEAFF
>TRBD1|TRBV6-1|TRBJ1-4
TGTGCCAGCTCCGGGACAGCAAATGAAAAACTGTTTTTT
CASSGTANEKLFF
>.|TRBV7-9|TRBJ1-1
TGTGCCAGCAGCATGGCTGGAGGGGACACTGAAGCTTTCTTT
CASSMAGGDTEAFF